What follows are 6 T cell receptor beta chains derived from one specimen sequenced in a study of tumor-infiltrating lymphocytes in localized non-small cell lung cancer. Libraries were prepared by immunoSEQ multiplex PCR; TCRdb keeps only in-frame clonotypes and omits some of them. Altogether a few thousand clones are present, 65% being singletons, with the ten largest covering approximately 17%. What was sequenced was uninvolved lung tissue not adjacent to the tumor. The source is a human donor with non-small cell lung cancer.

This sequence joins TRBV10-3 and TRBJ2-2; 9 bases map to TRBD1. Trimming took 6 bases from V and 4 from J; bases not matched to a gene: 9. The CDR3 covers 16 residues. Germline CDR1 ENHRY, CDR2 SYGVKD. The CDR3 bases are TGTGCCATCAGAGTATCGACAGGGGGGGCCACCGGGGAGCTGTTTTTT. This translates into CAIRVSTGGATGELFF.

The chain couples TRBV5-6 to TRBJ1-3, with D unclear. The CDR3 consists of 14 residues. CDR1 SGHDT and CDR2 YYEEEE come from the germline V gene. V was pared by 4 bases and J by 2 bases, with 10 bases between. The CDR3 here is CASSQVSPGNTIYF. CDR3 nucleotide sequence: TGTGCCAGCAGCCAAGTCTCTCCTGGAAACACCATATATTTT. Complete variable domain (other parts from reference TRBV5-6 and TRBJ1-3): DAGVTQSPTHLIKTRGQQVTLRCSPKSGHDTVSWYQQALGQGPQFIFQYYEEEERQRGNFPDRFSGHQFPNYSSELNVNALLLGDSALYLCASSQVSPGNTIYFGEGSWLTVV.

The chain uses TRBV7-2 and TRBJ2-7, with 9 bases identical to TRBD1. The junction had 1 base not matched to a gene; V was cut back by 3 bases and J by 1 base. Germline V gene data show CDR1 as SGHTA and CDR2 as FQGNSA. There are 14 residues in the CDR3. CDR3 loop: CASSLTGGSYEQYF. The CDR3 DNA reads TGTGCCAGCAGCTTGACAGGGGGGTCCTACGAGCAGTACTTC. The full variable domain, completed using reference TRBV7-2 and TRBJ2-7, is GAGVSQSPSNKVTEKGKDVELRCDPISGHTALYWYRQSLGQGLEFLIYFQGNSAPDKSGLPSDRFSAERTGGSVSTLTIQRTQQEDSAVYLCASSLTGGSYEQYFGPGTRLTVT.

The CDR3 DNA follows: TGTGCCAGCAGCTTAGGTACTAGCGCAACCTACGAGCAGTACTTC. Translating it yields CASSLGTSATYEQYF. This chain uses TRBV7-2 with TRBJ2-7; the match to TRBD2 covers 7 bases. Trimming cost V 1 base and J 2 bases; bases outside gene matches: 5. Germline CDR1 is SGHTA and CDR2 is FQGNSA. The CDR3 is made up of 15 amino acids.

The chain is built from TRBV4-1 and TRBJ1-5; D remains unclear. V gave up 2 bases and J gave up 4 bases, with 12 bases separating them. The length of the CDR3 is 15 residues. Germline CDR1 and CDR2: MGHRA and YSYEKL. The DNA for the CDR3 is TGCGCCAGCAGCCAAAGGGAGGGTGCAAATCAGCCCCAGCATTTT. This sequence encodes CASSQREGANQPQHF.

The rearrangement joins TRBV10-3 to TRBJ2-3; the match to TRBD1 covers 11 bases. There are 14 residues in the CDR3. The germline CDR1 and CDR2 sequences are ENHRY and SYGVKD. V was pared by 6 bases and J by 4 bases, with 3 bases of the junction left unmatched. The CDR3 sequence: CAIRTGQGADTQYF. The DNA for the CDR3 is TGTGCCATCAGAACGGGACAGGGGGCAGATACGCAGTATTTT.